The 15 T cell receptor beta chains below were found in one sample sequenced in a study of cytomegalovirus exposure and HLA in healthy donors. In the PCR, 60 Vbeta and 13 Jbeta primers were used. TCRdb keeps only in-frame clones here, not all; method: immunoSEQ multiplex PCR. The repertoire includes 100,000 to 150,000 clones, approximately 79% of them detected once, and 3% to 4.5% sits in the top ten. The sample comprised PBMCs. The receptors were gathered from a man aged 30-40 years in good health and CMV-seronegative.

A few counts support this clone. V gene TRBV6-1 combines with J gene TRBJ2-3, with no clear D. Per germline, CDR1 MNHNS and CDR2 SASEGT. Trimming removed 2 bases at V and 6 bases at J, with 9 bases between. The CDR3 covers 13 residues. The CDR3 DNA reads TGTGCCAGCAGTGAATCCGTTTTGGATACGCAGTATTTT. Its translation is CASSESVLDTQYF.

V is TRBV6-5 and J is TRBJ2-3; TRBD2 is a possible D gene (5 bases). This CDR3 is built from 14 residues. Trimming pared 8 bases from V and 0 bases from J, leaving 12 bases between. The germline CDR1 and CDR2 sequences are MNHEY and SVGAGI. For the CDR3, the DNA is TGTGCCAGCGCCCGGGGTACTAGCACAGATACGCAGTATTTT. It yields the protein CASARGTSTDTQYF.

Comment on this clone: The junction departs from the called germline gene at one end, perhaps through a read error. This chain joins TRBV7-9 and TRBJ2-1; perhaps TRBD2 as D (5 bases). Germline V gene sequence: CDR1 SEHNR, CDR2 FQNEAQ (reference sequence). CDR3 length equals 15 residues. CDR3 DNA: TGTTCCAGCAGCTTACGAGGGAATCGGTACAATGAGCAGTTCTTC. Its translation is CSSSLRGNRYNEQFF.

The rearrangement links TRBV7-2 to TRBJ2-7, with TRBD2 matching 12 bases. V lost 3 bases and J lost 7; bases outside the gene matches: 7. This CDR3 comprises 15 residues. From germline, CDR1 is SGHTA and CDR2 FQGNSA. CDR3 region: CASSLLTSGGQEQYF. CDR3 in DNA: TGTGCCAGCAGCTTGCTGACTAGCGGGGGTCAGGAGCAGTACTTC. Drawing the rest from reference TRBV7-2 and TRBJ2-7, the complete variable domain is GAGVSQSPSNKVTEKGKDVELRCDPISGHTALYWYRQSLGQGLEFLIYFQGNSAPDKSGLPSDRFSAERTGGSVSTLTIQRTQQEDSAVYLCASSLLTSGGQEQYFGPGTRLTVT.

This clone turned up a few times. The CDR3 reads CASSNQQDTQYF. CDR3 DNA sequence: TGTGCCAGTAGTAATCAACAAGATACGCAGTATTTT. This chain joins TRBV19 and TRBJ2-3; unclear D gene. CDR1 and CDR2 (germline): LNHDA, SQIVND (reference sequence). This CDR3 has 12 amino acids. Trimming cost V 4 bases and J 5 bases, with 7 bases left between them.

This clone has just one count. CDR3 sequence: CASKPGLASDTQYF. CDR3 nucleotides: TGTGCCAGCAAACCGGGACTAGCCTCAGATACGCAGTATTTT. V usage is TRBV6-5 and J usage is TRBJ2-3, with 9 bases matching TRBD2. The trim removed 7 bases at V and 4 bases at J, leaving 6 bases unmatched. This CDR3 is 14 amino acids long. CDR1 MNHEY and CDR2 SVGAGI come from the germline V gene.

V gene TRBV4-2 combines with J gene TRBJ2-3, with unresolved D. The ends were cut back, 0 bases at V and 3 bases at J, with 10 bases in the middle. CDR3 size: 15 residues. The germline V gene has CDR1 LGHNA and CDR2 YNFKEQ. The CDR3: CASSQEARSTDTQYF. In DNA form, the CDR3 reads TGTGCCAGCAGCCAAGAAGCGCGTTCAACAGATACGCAGTATTTT.

The rearrangement links TRBV6-1 to TRBJ2-7; 10 bases are shared with TRBD1. J was trimmed by 0 bases and V by 1 base; bases with no gene match: 0. Germline V CDR1 and CDR2: MNHNS, SASEGT. This CDR3 has 15 amino acids. The CDR3 nucleotides are TGTGCCAGCAGTGAAGGGACAGGGGGCTCCTACGAGCAGTACTTC. Translation: CASSEGTGGSYEQYF.

This sequence joins TRBV7-7 and TRBJ1-5, with 7 bases identical to TRBD1. CDR3 length: 14 amino acids. CDR1 and CDR2 (germline): SSHAT, FNYEAQ (reference sequence). The V gene end was trimmed by 3 bases and the J gene end by 7 bases; junction bases not matched to a gene: 6. CDR3 nucleotides: TGTGCCAGCAGCTTTTCTTCAGGGGGGCAGCCCCAGCATTTT. It yields the protein CASSFSSGGQPQHF.

The chain couples TRBV18 to TRBJ2-3; 7 nucleotides agree with TRBD2. The CDR3 is 16 residues long. Losses at the gene ends were 3 bases for V and 8 bases for J; bases not matched to a gene: 14. Germline CDR1 KGHSH, CDR2 LQKENI. In DNA form, the CDR3 reads TGTGCCAGCTCACCCGATGGGACCGGACTAGTGGGTACGCAGTATTTT. This encodes CASSPDGTGLVGTQYF. Drawing the rest from reference TRBV18 and TRBJ2-3, the complete variable domain is NAGVMQNPRHLVRRRGQEARLRCSPMKGHSHVYWYRQLPEEGLKFMVYLQKENIIDESGMPKERFSAEFPKEGPSILRIQQVVRGDSAAYFCASSPDGTGLVGTQYFGPGTRLTVL.

The J gene is TRBJ1-3, the V gene TRBV30; no clear D. The ends were cut back, 1 base at V and 4 bases at J, with 17 bases in the middle. The CDR3 contains 16 residues. Germline values: CDR1 GTSNPN, CDR2 SVGIG (reference sequence). The CDR3 protein is CAWSDREQLTGNTIYF. The CDR3 coding sequence is TGTGCCTGGAGTGACCGGGAACAATTGACAGGAAACACCATATATTTT.

The chain links TRBV5-1 to TRBJ2-7; 7 nucleotides line up with TRBD1. The V and J ends lost 5 bases and 3 bases, in that order; junction bases with no gene match: 5. CDR1 SGHRS and CDR2 YFSETQ come from the germline V gene. The CDR3 is 13 residues long. The CDR3 loop is CASRSGGHYEQYF. DNA for the CDR3: TGCGCCAGCAGATCAGGGGGTCACTACGAGCAGTACTTC.

The genes are TRBV9 and TRBJ2-3, with unresolved D. CDR3 size: 14 residues. The germline V gene has CDR1 SGDLS and CDR2 YYNGEE. V dropped 4 bases and J dropped 2 bases, with 11 bases sitting between them. The CDR3 is CASSLGDDTDTQYF. The CDR3 nucleotides read TGTGCCAGCAGCCTCGGTGATGACACAGATACGCAGTATTTT. Drawing the rest from reference TRBV9 and TRBJ2-3, the complete variable domain is DSGVTQTPKHLITATGQRVTLRCSPRSGDLSVYWYQQSLDQGLQFLIQYYNGEERAKGNILERFSAQQFPDLHSELNLSSLELGDSALYFCASSLGDDTDTQYFGPGTRLTVL.

V gene TRBV10-2 combines with J gene TRBJ2-7; 8 bases agree with TRBD1. The CDR3 sequence is 14 residues long. The junction had 10 bases not matched to a gene; V was cut back by 7 bases and J by 5 bases. Germline CDR1 and CDR2: WSHSY and SAAADI. The chain's CDR3 is CASKTGQDTHEQYF. CDR3 in DNA: TGCGCCAGCAAGACGGGACAGGACACGCACGAGCAGTACTTC.

The chain joins TRBV7-9 to TRBJ1-6, with 9 positions matching TRBD1. V trimming: 4 bases; J trimming: 7 bases; junction bases outside the gene matches: 8. The germline V gene has CDR1 SEHNR and CDR2 FQNEAQ (reference sequence). The CDR3 spans 16 residues. The CDR3: CASSSSTQGANSPLHF. Here the CDR3 DNA reads TGTGCCAGCAGCTCTTCTACACAGGGGGCGAATTCACCCCTCCACTTT.